The entry below gives a single T cell receptor beta chain sequence along with its context. Using immunoSEQ multiplex PCR, the repertoire was profiled, and TCRdb retains in-frame clones only, with some absent. This table holds 200,000 to 300,000 clones, around four fifths found once. The data were taken from a study of blood T cell repertoires in COVID-19. Germline V gene data show CDR1 as KGHSH and CDR2 as LQKENI. The V end was cut by 3 bases, the J end by 2 bases, with 7 bases between. The CDR3 consists of 14 residues. The TCR originated in a woman in her seventies with acute or convalescent COVID-19. The sequencing input was peripheral blood. The chain carries TRBV18 and TRBJ1-4; D ambiguous. Here the CDR3 DNA reads TGTGCCAGCTCACCTCGGAGTACTAATGAAAAACTGTTTTTT. Translating gives CASSPRSTNEKLFF. The full variable domain, in which reference TRBV18 and TRBJ1-4 provide the parts outside the CDR3, is NAGVMQNPRHLVRRRGQEARLRCSPMKGHSHVYWYRQLPEEGLKFMVYLQKENIIDESGMPKERFSAEFPKEGPSILRIQQVVRGDSAAYFCASSPRSTNEKLFFGSGTQLSVL.